The TCR beta chain described here comes from a study of type 1 and type 2 diabetes patients. Study-wide context: Donors were type 1 diabetes, type 2 diabetes, or nondiabetic controls. CD4+ or CD8+ T cells were positively selected from PBMCs with microbeads.

This clonotype was recorded once. Genomic DNA was the PCR template. Multiplex PCR with 30 forward and 13 reverse primers amplified the TCR beta CDR3. TCRdb ran MiXCR on the multiplex PCR reads and lists one entry per CDR3 protein. Of fewer than 350,000 distinct CDR3 sequences listed, 45% to 60% were seen once; the top ten hold about an eighth. The sequenced material came from peripheral blood mononuclear cells (PBMCs). The receptor's source is a man aged 18 to 30 with type 2 diabetes.

CDR3 residues: CAWRRDSYGYTF. In nucleotides, the CDR3 is TGTGCCTGGAGACGGGACAGCTATGGCTACACCTTC. The J gene is TRBJ1-2, the V gene TRBV30, with 7 bases matching TRBD1. The CDR3 consists of 12 residues. J was trimmed by 4 bases and V by 3 bases; bases with no gene match: 2. Germline V gene sequence: CDR1 GTSNPN, CDR2 SVGIG (reference sequence).